A selection of T cell receptor beta chains follows, all from one sample in a study of OX40 agonist ivuxolimab in advanced cancers. Using immunoSEQ multiplex PCR, the repertoire was profiled, and TCRdb retains in-frame clones only, with some absent. This sample has some 41,000 clones, with 85% to 90% found just once. The source material was CD4+ or CD8+ T cells sorted from blood, sampled in a trial of the OX40 agonist ivuxolimab. The origin of the receptors is an adult with an advanced solid tumor such as melanoma, head and neck, liver or kidney cancer. Each CDR3 is given with its conserved first and last residue. D genes are given only for firm matches. Clone size is stated in some rows and not others, as once, few, many or a class when expanded.

d_call	v_call	clone_size	j_call	cdr3_nt	cdr3_aa
TRBD1	TRBV7-9	-	TRBJ1-5	TGTGCCAGCAGCTTAGTAGGGACAGATAATCAGCCCCAGCATTTT	CASSLVGTDNQPQHF
-	TRBV7-9	-	TRBJ1-1	TGTGCCAGCAGCTCCCGAGGGGGATTAGTGAACACTGAAGCTTTCTTT	CASSSRGGLVNTEAFF
-	TRBV6-1	once	TRBJ2-1	TGTGCCAGCAGTGAAGCCCGCGAGCAGTTCTTC	CASSEAREQFF
TRBD1	TRBV9	-	TRBJ1-2	TGTGCCAGCAGCGTAGCCGACAGGGACTATGGCTACACCTTC	CASSVADRDYGYTF
TRBD1	TRBV6-6	-	TRBJ1-1	TGTGCCAGCAGGATGACAGGGGAAGCGACTGAAGCTTTCTTT	CASRMTGEATEAFF
-	TRBV5-6	-	TRBJ2-5	TGTGCCAGCAGCCAATCGGACAATCTCCAAGAGACCCAGTACTTC	CASSQSDNLQETQYF
TRBD2	TRBV5-4	-	TRBJ2-1	TGTGCCAGCAGCTTAGGTAGCGGGATCTACAATGAGCAGTTCTTC	CASSLGSGIYNEQFF
TRBD1	TRBV5-5	once	TRBJ1-5	TGTGCCAGCAGCCCGTCAGGGGACAGGGTTTATCAGCCCCAGCATTTT	CASSPSGDRVYQPQHF
TRBD1	TRBV29-1	-	TRBJ1-1	TGCAGCGTTCTCGGACCCGGGACAGGGAGGGCCCTTAACACTGAAGCTTTCTTT	CSVLGPGTGRALNTEAFF
-	TRBV9	-	TRBJ2-3	TGTGCCAGCAGCCCCCCGGGGCCTCGGACAGATACGCAGTATTTT	CASSPPGPRTDTQYF
TRBD1	TRBV19	-	TRBJ2-1	TGTGCCAGTAGTTCTACCATGGGACAGGGCTTAGGCCCTACCTACAATGAGCAGTTCTTC	CASSSTMGQGLGPTYNEQFF